Here is one T cell receptor (beta chain) with its context. This sample was included in a study of blood T cell repertoires in COVID-19. As for the study in general: From the United States, Italy and Spain came samples of acute and convalescent COVID-19. Sources were T cells, B-cell-depleted T cells, or PBMCs; the material itself was cDNA or gDNA.

Source study methods: Amplified reference gene primers provided the basis for estimating nucleated cell counts. Sequencing used immunoSEQ multiplex PCR; TCRdb keeps in-frame clones, though not all of them. The D gene and trimming were derived from the DNA, and the V and J assignments and clone size from that table. The profile shows about 130,000 clones, around 79% of them singletons. The CDR3 is 15 residues long. Germline CDR1 reads GTSNPN; CDR2 reads SVGIG (reference sequence). Trimming stripped 4 bases from V and 3 bases from J, with 18 bases between. The sample consisted of peripheral blood. This sequence originates from a woman in her seventies with COVID-19, enrolled during active disease. This rearrangement joins TRBV30 to TRBJ1-2; TRBD1 might be the D (5 bases). The CDR3 here is CAWKNHGDYDYGYTF. DNA for the CDR3: TGTGCCTGGAAAAATCATGGGGACTACGACTATGGCTACACCTTC. The complete variable domain, with remaining parts taken from reference TRBV30 and TRBJ1-2, reads SQTIHQWPATLVQPVGSPLSLECTVEGTSNPNLYWYRQAAGRGLQLLFYSVGIGQISSEVPQNLSASRPQDRQFILSSKKLLLSDSGFYLCAWKNHGDYDYGYTFGSGTRLTVV.